Presented here are 12 T cell receptor beta chains from one specimen sequenced in a study of blood T cell repertoires in COVID-19. Clones were sequenced by immunoSEQ multiplex PCR, and TCRdb holds only the in-frame ones, with some missing. The sample has some 460,000 clones; around nine tenths are singletons. Sequencing was done on a sample of PBMCs or T cells enriched from blood (not recorded which). The source is a woman younger than 35 with acute COVID-19.

The gene calls are TRBV27 and TRBJ2-7; a weak D match, TRBD2 (6 bases). V was pared by 3 bases and J by 6 bases, with 18 bases between. CDR1 and CDR2 from the germline V gene are MNHEY and SMNVEV (reference sequence). This CDR3 spans 15 amino acids. The CDR3 sequence is CASSFLAGSRREQYF. The CDR3, as DNA: TGTGCCAGCAGTTTCCTTGCGGGGAGCCGCCGCGAGCAGTACTTC.

The chain combines TRBV28 with TRBJ1-5, with TRBD1 matching over 9 bases. The CDR3 sequence is 15 residues long. The germline V gene encodes CDR1 MDHEN and CDR2 SYDVKM. V was pared by 6 bases and J by 2 bases, with 5 bases of the junction left unmatched. This CDR3 is CASSSGTGRNQPQHF. In DNA form, the CDR3 reads TGTGCCAGCAGCTCCGGGACAGGGCGCAATCAGCCCCAGCATTTT.

V and J are TRBV9 and TRBJ1-4; D gene uncertain. The CDR3 sequence is 14 residues long. Germline assignment: CDR1 SGDLS and CDR2 YYNGEE. V was trimmed by 2 bases and J by 4 bases, leaving 9 bases between them. The CDR3 DNA follows: TGTGCCAGCAGCGTCCTAGACGGTAATGAAAAACTGTTTTTT. It translates to CASSVLDGNEKLFF.

The V gene is TRBV7-9, the J gene TRBJ2-7; D possibly corresponds to TRBD1 (5 bases). This CDR3 has 15 residues. Germline V gene lookup returns CDR1 SEHNR and CDR2 FQNEAQ (reference sequence). Deletions cut 0 bases from V and 5 bases from J, with 14 bases between. The CDR3 is CASSLAVFRAHEQYF. CDR3 coding DNA: TGTGCCAGCAGCTTAGCGGTTTTCAGGGCCCACGAGCAGTACTTC.

This clone appeared once. This rearrangement joins TRBV11-2 to TRBJ2-7; possible D gene TRBD1, 6 bases. The CDR3 spans 15 residues. The germline V gene encodes CDR1 SGHAT and CDR2 FQNNGV. Trimming stripped 0 bases from V and 0 bases from J, with 9 bases between. Here the CDR3 reads CASSLEGGPSYEQYF. Written as DNA, the CDR3 is TGTGCCAGCAGCTTAGAAGGGGGACCCTCCTACGAGCAGTACTTC.

The chain employs TRBV30 and TRBJ1-5, with a weak D call TRBD1 (5 bases). The CDR3 runs 15 residues. Germline V gene sequence: CDR1 GTSNPN, CDR2 SVGIG (reference sequence). V lost 2 bases and J 7 bases, leaving 18 bases between the germline ends. CDR3 coding DNA: TGTGCCTGGAGTCCCCGTCAGGGTGGGTTCCAGCCCCAGCATTTT. Translating it yields CAWSPRQGGFQPQHF.

The V and J genes are TRBV4-1 and TRBJ1-6; no clear D gene. This CDR3 comprises 14 residues. The V and J ends lost 1 base and 7 bases respectively, with 8 bases between them. Germline V lookup: CDR1 MGHRA, CDR2 YSYEKL. The CDR3 nucleotides read TGCGCCAGCAGCCAAGTTGGGCTCAATTCACCCCTCCACTTT. This sequence encodes CASSQVGLNSPLHF.

The V gene is TRBV30, the J gene TRBJ1-5; D gene ambiguous. The V gene lost 0 bases and the J gene lost 5 bases, with 17 bases spanning the gap. Per the germline V gene, CDR1 is GTSNPN and CDR2 is SVGIG (reference sequence). The CDR3 has 16 amino acids. The CDR3 loop reads CAWSVRGRGADQPQHF. The CDR3 DNA is TGTGCCTGGAGTGTACGTGGCCGAGGTGCGGATCAGCCCCAGCATTTT.

The rearrangement uses TRBV7-2 and TRBJ1-4; no firm D call. CDR3 length: 14 residues. V lost 6 bases, J lost 0 bases, and 8 bases lay in between. Germline V gene data show CDR1 as SGHTA and CDR2 as FQGNSA. CDR3 sequence: CASRPHPTNEKLFF. The CDR3, as DNA: TGTGCCAGCAGACCACACCCAACTAATGAAAAACTGTTTTTT. Variable domain in full (rest from reference TRBV7-2 and TRBJ1-4): GAGVSQSPSNKVTEKGKDVELRCDPISGHTALYWYRQSLGQGLEFLIYFQGNSAPDKSGLPSDRFSAERTGGSVSTLTIQRTQQEDSAVYLCASRPHPTNEKLFFGSGTQLSVL.

CDR3 DNA: TGTGCCAGTAGTGTAGGACGGGGACTCTATGGCTACACCTTC. This encodes CASSVGRGLYGYTF. The V call is TRBV19, the J call TRBJ1-2; D perhaps matches TRBD1 (5 bases). V was trimmed by 5 bases and J by 4 bases, leaving 14 bases between them. Germline values: CDR1 LNHDA, CDR2 SQIVND (reference sequence). The length of the CDR3 is 14 residues.

This CDR3 is CASSLGPGTFVYEQYF. For the CDR3, the DNA is TGTGCCAGCAGCTTAGGCCCCGGGACATTCGTGTACGAGCAGTACTTC. The rearrangement uses TRBV11-2 and TRBJ2-7; D is possibly TRBD1 (6 bases). V was pared by 1 base and J by 4 bases, with 17 bases between. In germline, CDR1 is SGHAT, CDR2 FQNNGV. This CDR3 is built from 16 residues.

The chain has TRBV2 and TRBJ2-1; 8 nucleotides agree with TRBD2. The junction had 6 bases not matched to a gene; V was cut back by 8 bases and J by 0 bases. The CDR3 sequence is 15 residues long. In germline, CDR1 is SNHLY, CDR2 FYNNEI. The CDR3 spells CASPGGGLSYNEQFF. In DNA, the CDR3 is TGTGCCAGCCCCGGGGGGGGCCTCTCCTACAATGAGCAGTTCTTC. Full variable domain (remainder filled in from reference TRBV2 and TRBJ2-1): EPEVTQTPSHQVTQMGQEVILRCVPISNHLYFYWYRQILGQKVEFLVSFYNNEISEKSEIFDDQFSVERPDGSNFTLKIRSTKLEDSAMYFCASPGGGLSYNEQFFGPGTRLTVL.